This TCR beta chain was sequenced during a study of stem cell transplantation in POMP-related autoinflammatory disease. V dropped 3 bases and J dropped 5; count of bases not matched to a gene: 2. The CDR3 runs 14 residues. Germline CDR1 and CDR2: SNHLY and FYNNEI. Profiling relied on immunoSEQ multiplex PCR, and the TCRdb table lists in-frame clones only, not all of them. The sample has 25,000 to 30,000 clones, approximately 78% seen once. V usage is TRBV2 and J usage is TRBJ1-5; TRBD1 aligns across 9 bases. Specimen: CD4+ T cells from PBMCs, collected before stem cell transplantation. This receptor was taken from a human donor with POMP-related autoinflammation and immune dysregulation (PRAID). CDR3 sequence (DNA): TGTGCCAGCAGTGAGGACAGGGGATATCAGCCCCAGCATTTT. It translates to CASSEDRGYQPQHF.